The 25 T cell receptor beta chains in this list originate from one sample, sequenced in a study of cytomegalovirus exposure and HLA in healthy donors. Sequencing used immunoSEQ multiplex PCR; TCRdb keeps in-frame clones, though not all of them. The sample lists about 76,000 clones, around 94% seen once, with under 2% in the top ten. Sample: PBMCs. These TCRs come from a man between 18 and 29 years old in good health and CMV-seropositive.

This rearrangement joins TRBV6-6 to TRBJ1-2, with D perhaps TRBD1 (6 bases). Trimming removed 0 bases from V and 2 bases from J, with 7 bases in between. CDR3 size: 14 residues. Germline V lookup: CDR1 MNHNY, CDR2 SVGAGI (reference sequence). Written as DNA, the CDR3 is TGTGCCAGCAGTTACTCGCAGGGGAACTATGGCTACACCTTC. Translated, it gives CASSYSQGNYGYTF.

This chain links TRBV7-9 with TRBJ2-6; TRBD1 might be the D (6 bases). CDR3 length: 17 residues. V was pared by 5 bases and J by 0 bases, with 14 bases between. CDR1 and CDR2 (germline): SEHNR, FQNEAQ (reference sequence). This CDR3 reads CASSTQDSFSGANVLTF. CDR3 DNA sequence: TGTGCCAGCAGCACTCAGGACAGTTTCTCTGGGGCCAACGTCCTGACTTTC.

The chain joins TRBV25-1 to TRBJ1-2, with 11 bases aligning to TRBD1. The germline V gene encodes CDR1 MGHDK and CDR2 SYGVNS. The CDR3 is made up of 15 amino acids. The junction had 6 bases not matched to a gene; V was cut back by 2 bases and J by 7 bases. The CDR3 DNA follows: TGTGCCAGCAGTGAACCGGGACAGGGGGAGTGTGGCTACACCTTC. Its translation is CASSEPGQGECGYTF.

V is TRBV7-9 and J is TRBJ2-1; TRBD2 matches at 8 bases. The CDR3 extends over 13 amino acids. V lost 7 bases to trimming and J lost 8 bases; unmatched junction nucleotides: 7. Germline V gene sequence: CDR1 SEHNR, CDR2 FQNEAQ (reference sequence). CDR3 nucleotide sequence: TGTGCCAGCACAGGACTAGCCGGCGATGAGCAGTTCTTC. It codes for CASTGLAGDEQFF. The variable domain in full, with the rest retrieved from reference TRBV7-9 and TRBJ2-1, is DTGVSQNPRHKITKRGQNVTFRCDPISEHNRLYWYRQTLGQGPEFLTYFQNEAQLEKSRLLSDRFSAERPKGSFSTLEIQRTEQGDSAMYLCASTGLAGDEQFFGPGTRLTVL.

This chain connects TRBV9 to TRBJ1-4, with D perhaps matching TRBD1 (5 bases). This CDR3 region has 14 residues. V was cut by 4 bases and J by 3 bases, with 10 bases left in between. The germline CDR1 and CDR2 sequences are SGDLS and YYNGEE. CDR3 amino acids: CASSPGDPNEKLFF. The CDR3 nucleotides are TGTGCCAGCAGCCCGGGGGATCCTAATGAAAAACTGTTTTTT.

The chain combines TRBV4-2 with TRBJ2-1; D possibly corresponds to TRBD1 (5 bases). Between the trimmed V and J ends, which lost 0 bases and 8 bases, there was a span of 14 bases. The length of the CDR3 is 15 residues. Germline-derived CDR1 and CDR2 are LGHNA and YNFKEQ. DNA for the CDR3: TGTGCCAGCAGCCAAGATGTGGACACCCACTATGAGCAGTTCTTC. The encoded protein is CASSQDVDTHYEQFF.

V gene TRBV7-3 combines with J gene TRBJ2-5; 11 bases are a match to TRBD2. The CDR3 contains 18 residues. CDR1 and CDR2 from the germline V gene are SGHTA and FQGTGA. The junction had 11 bases not matched to a gene; V was cut back by 0 bases and J by 5 bases. The CDR3 DNA reads TGTGCCAGCAGCTTAACGGGGGATAGCGGGAGGGCCGGTGAGACCCAGTACTTC. This translates into CASSLTGDSGRAGETQYF. The whole variable domain, filled in from reference TRBV7-3 and TRBJ2-5, reads GAGVSQTPSNKVTEKGKYVELRCDPISGHTALYWYRQSLGQGPEFLIYFQGTGAADDSGLPNDRFFAVRPEGSVSTLKIQRTERGDSAVYLCASSLTGDSGRAGETQYFGPGTRLLVL.

The chain couples TRBV12-2 to TRBJ2-7; the listed D gene, TRBD2, was not tested against the DNA. TRBV12-2 is reported as a pseudogene. This CDR3 region has 12 residues. In DNA form, the CDR3 reads TGTGCAAGTCGCTTCTACTTGGACGAGCAGTACTTC. Translation gives CASRFYLDEQYF.

The chain uses TRBV27 and TRBJ2-7, with D possibly matching TRBD2 (6 bases). The CDR3 extends over 13 amino acids. In germline, CDR1 is MNHEY, CDR2 SMNVEV (reference sequence). The V gene lost 5 bases and the J gene lost 3 bases, with 11 bases spanning the gap. CDR3 in amino acids: CASSRFGGYEQYF. Here the CDR3 DNA reads TGTGCCAGCAGTCGTTTCGGGGGCTACGAGCAGTACTTC.

CDR3 protein: CASSITGTTNEQFF. In DNA form, the CDR3 reads TGTGCCAGCAGCATAACCGGGACTACCAATGAGCAGTTCTTC. The chain carries TRBV7-6 and TRBJ2-1; TRBD2 aligns across 7 bases. Per the germline V gene, CDR1 is SGHVS and CDR2 is FNYEAQ. Trimming at V came to 5 bases and at J to 6 bases, leaving 7 bases not matched to a gene. The CDR3 has 14 residues.

This chain joins TRBV6-5 and TRBJ2-7; 8 bases map to TRBD1. The germline V gene has CDR1 MNHEY and CDR2 SVGAGI. The CDR3 totals 15 residues. V was clipped by 2 bases and J by 2 bases; unmatched bases: 5. The CDR3 loop reads CASSYRAGGTYEQYF. The CDR3, as DNA: TGTGCCAGCAGTTACAGGGCAGGGGGCACCTACGAGCAGTACTTC.

This clone turned up a few times. The CDR3 DNA is TGCGCCAGCAGCCTCGGTCCTAATCAGCCCCAGCATTTT. It specifies CASSLGPNQPQHF. The chain has TRBV5-1 and TRBJ1-5; D remains unclear. CDR1 SGHRS and CDR2 YFSETQ come from the germline V gene. V lost 4 bases, J lost 4 bases, and 9 bases lay in between. The CDR3 runs 13 residues.

The rearrangement uses TRBV5-1 and TRBJ1-2; D call uncertain. The CDR3 spans 11 residues. Germline V lookup: CDR1 SGHRS, CDR2 YFSETQ. The V end was cut by 4 bases, the J end by 8 bases, with 9 bases between. The CDR3 DNA sequence: TGCGCCAGCAGCCTGGGAGGAGGCTACACCTTC. Protein sequence: CASSLGGGYTF. Based on the CDR3 plus reference TRBV5-1 and TRBJ1-2, the full variable domain is KAGVTQTPRYLIKTRGQQVTLSCSPISGHRSVSWYQQTPGQGLQFLFEYFSETQRNKGNFPGRFSGRQFSNSRSEMNVSTLELGDSALYLCASSLGGGYTFGSGTRLTVV.

This chain links TRBV15 with TRBJ2-7; 8 bases agree with TRBD1. Per the germline V gene, CDR1 is LNHNV and CDR2 is YYDKDF (reference sequence). The CDR3 loop spans 15 amino acids. The J segment lost 4 bases and the V segment lost 2 bases, leaving 7 bases of the junction unmatched. CDR3 DNA: TGTGCCACCAGCAGAAGGACAGGGAATCCTTACGAGCAGTACTTC. This encodes CATSRRTGNPYEQYF.

The chain employs TRBV28 and TRBJ2-3, with 8 bases identical to TRBD2. Trimming took 8 bases from V and 2 from J; bases not matched to a gene: 6. Germline V gene data show CDR1 as MDHEN and CDR2 as SYDVKM. This CDR3 is built from 14 residues. CDR3: CASCRAGVTDTQYF. CDR3 DNA sequence: TGTGCCAGCTGTAGAGCGGGAGTCACAGATACGCAGTATTTT.

A single count supports this clone. The chain recombines TRBV30 with TRBJ1-1; D is uncertain. The CDR3 runs 11 residues. V shed 2 bases and J shed 11 bases, with 12 bases lying between them. Germline CDR1 is GTSNPN and CDR2 is SVGIG (reference sequence). For the CDR3, the DNA is TGTGCCTGGAGTCCGACCGGGGAGGCTTTCTTT. Amino acid sequence: CAWSPTGEAFF.

This chain uses TRBV7-9 with TRBJ1-3, with D possibly being TRBD1 (6 bases). The CDR3 consists of 15 residues. In germline, CDR1 is SEHNR, CDR2 FQNEAQ (reference sequence). The V end lost 8 bases, the J end lost 0 bases, and 14 bases lay between the germline ends. CDR3 nucleotides: TGTGCCAGCGTGACGGGGGGCTTCTCTGGAAACACCATATATTTT. It encodes CASVTGGFSGNTIYF.

The V call is TRBV10-3, the J call TRBJ1-1; D may be TRBD1 (6 bases). Germline loops: CDR1 ENHRY, CDR2 SYGVKD. V was pared by 3 bases and J by 6 bases, with 17 bases between. CDR3 length: 15 amino acids. The CDR3 is CAISDVGTPGPEAFF. Written as DNA, the CDR3 is TGTGCCATCAGTGACGTCGGGACACCCGGACCTGAAGCTTTCTTT.

V gene TRBV5-1 combines with J gene TRBJ2-3; TRBD2 matches 10 bases. Losses at the gene ends were 4 bases for V and 6 bases for J; bases not matched to a gene: 8. Germline V lookup: CDR1 SGHRS, CDR2 YFSETQ. This CDR3 comprises 15 residues. The CDR3 DNA is TGCGCCAGCAGCCCCTCTAGCGGGAGCGCTGATACGCAGTATTTT. Translating gives CASSPSSGSADTQYF. Complete variable domain (other parts from reference TRBV5-1 and TRBJ2-3): KAGVTQTPRYLIKTRGQQVTLSCSPISGHRSVSWYQQTPGQGLQFLFEYFSETQRNKGNFPGRFSGRQFSNSRSEMNVSTLELGDSALYLCASSPSSGSADTQYFGPGTRLTVL.

This chain links TRBV5-6 with TRBJ1-2; the match to TRBD1 covers 7 bases. V was pared by 4 bases and J by 8 bases, with 11 bases of the junction left unmatched. Germline CDR1 SGHDT, CDR2 YYEEEE. The CDR3 runs 14 residues. The CDR3 sequence is CASSLSSGGSGYTF. The CDR3 bases are TGTGCCAGCAGCCTCAGTTCAGGGGGATCGGGCTACACCTTC. The whole variable domain, filled in from reference TRBV5-6 and TRBJ1-2, reads DAGVTQSPTHLIKTRGQQVTLRCSPKSGHDTVSWYQQALGQGPQFIFQYYEEEERQRGNFPDRFSGHQFPNYSSELNVNALLLGDSALYLCASSLSSGGSGYTFGSGTRLTVV.

This clone was seen only a few times. The chain couples TRBV5-4 to TRBJ1-2, with no clear D. Germline V gives CDR1 SGHNT, CDR2 YYREEE (reference sequence). V shed 3 bases and J shed 6 bases, with 18 bases lying between them. The CDR3 covers 15 residues. CDR3 region: CASSSPFSVAHGYTF. CDR3 nucleotide sequence: TGTGCCAGCAGCTCACCCTTTTCCGTAGCACATGGCTACACCTTC.

The chain recombines TRBV18 with TRBJ2-7; 7 bases fit TRBD1. V was clipped by 2 bases and J by 5 bases; unmatched bases: 6. Per germline, CDR1 KGHSH and CDR2 LQKENI. CDR3 size: 14 residues. The CDR3 reads CASSPETGLDEQYF. In DNA, the CDR3 is TGTGCCAGCTCACCAGAGACAGGGCTAGACGAGCAGTACTTC.

This clone was recorded once. This chain joins TRBV9 and TRBJ2-5, with 7 bases fitting TRBD2. Germline CDR1 SGDLS, CDR2 YYNGEE. J gave up 0 bases and V 3 bases, and 32 bases lay outside the gene matches. The CDR3 spans 24 residues. The CDR3 coding sequence is TGTGCCAGCAGCGCCGAAACTCTTCTGGGGGAGGTCGGGAGGTTTGTCCCCGACCAAGAGACCCAGTACTTC. Translated, it gives CASSAETLLGEVGRFVPDQETQYF.

This chain links TRBV30 with TRBJ2-1; 7 nucleotides align to TRBD1. V lost 2 bases and J lost 4; bases outside the gene matches: 11. The germline V gene encodes CDR1 GTSNPN and CDR2 SVGIG (reference sequence). The CDR3 extends over 16 amino acids. CDR3 in amino acids: CAWSPLPPTGYNEQFF. In DNA form, the CDR3 reads TGTGCCTGGAGTCCTCTCCCCCCGACAGGGTACAATGAGCAGTTCTTC.

The V gene is TRBV7-9, the J gene TRBJ2-1; tentative D call: TRBD2 (7 bases). The CDR3 has 17 residues. The germline CDR1 and CDR2 sequences are SEHNR and FQNEAQ (reference sequence). V lost 3 bases and J 1 base, leaving 16 bases between the germline ends. The CDR3 DNA is TGTGCCAGCAGCTTGAGGGCGGGGGCTCTGTCCTACAATGAGCAGTTCTTC. As protein: CASSLRAGALSYNEQFF.